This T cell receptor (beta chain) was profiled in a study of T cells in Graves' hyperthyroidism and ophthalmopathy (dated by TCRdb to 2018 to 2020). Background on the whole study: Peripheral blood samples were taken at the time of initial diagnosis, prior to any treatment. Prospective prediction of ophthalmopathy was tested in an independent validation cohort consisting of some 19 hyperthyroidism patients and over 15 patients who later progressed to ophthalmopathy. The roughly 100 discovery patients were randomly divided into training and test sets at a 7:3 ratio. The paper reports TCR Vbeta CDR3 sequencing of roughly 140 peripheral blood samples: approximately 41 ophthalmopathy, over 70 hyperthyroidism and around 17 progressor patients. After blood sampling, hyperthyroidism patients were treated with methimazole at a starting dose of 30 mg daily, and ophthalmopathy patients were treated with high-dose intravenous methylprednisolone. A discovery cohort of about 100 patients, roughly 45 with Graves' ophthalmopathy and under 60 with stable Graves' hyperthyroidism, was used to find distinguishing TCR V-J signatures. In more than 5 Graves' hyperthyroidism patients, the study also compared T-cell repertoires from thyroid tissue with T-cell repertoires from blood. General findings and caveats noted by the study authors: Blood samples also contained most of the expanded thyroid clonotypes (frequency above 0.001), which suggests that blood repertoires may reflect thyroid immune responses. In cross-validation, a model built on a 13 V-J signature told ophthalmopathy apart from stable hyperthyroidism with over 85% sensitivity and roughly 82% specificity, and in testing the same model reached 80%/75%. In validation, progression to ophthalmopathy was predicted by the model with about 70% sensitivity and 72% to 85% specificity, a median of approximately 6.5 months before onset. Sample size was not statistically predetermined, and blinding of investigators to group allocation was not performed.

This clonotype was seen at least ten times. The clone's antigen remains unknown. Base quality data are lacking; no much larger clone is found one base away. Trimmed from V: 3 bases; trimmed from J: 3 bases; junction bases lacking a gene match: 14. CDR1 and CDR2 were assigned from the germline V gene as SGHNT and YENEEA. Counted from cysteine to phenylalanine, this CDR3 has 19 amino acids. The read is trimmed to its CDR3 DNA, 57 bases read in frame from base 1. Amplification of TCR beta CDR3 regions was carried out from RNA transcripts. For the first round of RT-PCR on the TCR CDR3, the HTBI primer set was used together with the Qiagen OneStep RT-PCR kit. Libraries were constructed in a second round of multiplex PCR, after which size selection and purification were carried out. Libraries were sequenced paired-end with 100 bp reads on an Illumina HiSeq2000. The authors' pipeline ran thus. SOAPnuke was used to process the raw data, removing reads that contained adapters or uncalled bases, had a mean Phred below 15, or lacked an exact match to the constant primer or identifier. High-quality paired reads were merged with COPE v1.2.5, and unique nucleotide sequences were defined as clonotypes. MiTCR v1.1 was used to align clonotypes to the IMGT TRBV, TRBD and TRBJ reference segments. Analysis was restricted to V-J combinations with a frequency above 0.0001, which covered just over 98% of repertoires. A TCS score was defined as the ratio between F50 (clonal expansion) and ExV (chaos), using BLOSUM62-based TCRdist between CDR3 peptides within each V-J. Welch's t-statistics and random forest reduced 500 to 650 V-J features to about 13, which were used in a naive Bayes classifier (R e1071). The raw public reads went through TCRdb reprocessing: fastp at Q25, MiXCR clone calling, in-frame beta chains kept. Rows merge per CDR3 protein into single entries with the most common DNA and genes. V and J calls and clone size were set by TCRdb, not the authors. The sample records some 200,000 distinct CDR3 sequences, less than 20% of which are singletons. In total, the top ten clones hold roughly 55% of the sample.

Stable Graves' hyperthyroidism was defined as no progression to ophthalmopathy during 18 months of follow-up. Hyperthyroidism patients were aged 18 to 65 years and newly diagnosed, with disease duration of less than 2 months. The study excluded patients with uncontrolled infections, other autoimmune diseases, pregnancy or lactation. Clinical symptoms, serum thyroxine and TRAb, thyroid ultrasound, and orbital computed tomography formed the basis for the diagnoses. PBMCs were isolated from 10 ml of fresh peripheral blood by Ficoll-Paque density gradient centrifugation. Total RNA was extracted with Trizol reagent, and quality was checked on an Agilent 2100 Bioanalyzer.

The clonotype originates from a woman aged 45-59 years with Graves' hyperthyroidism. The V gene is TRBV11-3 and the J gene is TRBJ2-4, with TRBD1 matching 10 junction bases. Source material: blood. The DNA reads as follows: TGTGCCAGCAGCTTTCAGGCCGGGACAGGGGCACTAGGCAAAAACATTCAGTACTTC. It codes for CASSFQAGTGALGKNIQYF.